These 31 T cell receptor beta chains share one sample of origin, sequenced in a study of beta chain bispecific antibodies for T cell cancers. Either OKT3 anti-CD3 antibody or CD3/CD28 beads expanded T cells from blood mononuclear cells over roughly 3 days. These receptors lack a known antigen. Whole-study results and caveats: The leukemia cells, rather than normal T cells, gave most of the targeted TRBV signal.

A single record per CDR3 protein comes from TCRdb applying MiXCR to the 5' RACE reads. This sample has about 15,000 distinct CDR3 sequences, with approximately 2% found just once. Sequenced sample: healthy donor T cells cultured with leukemia cells. The receptor source for this set is a human donor in good health. Some clones in this sample may be carry-over from other donors' samples.

Many counts were recorded for this clonotype. The J gene is TRBJ1-6, the V gene TRBV4-1; 8 nucleotides line up with TRBD1. In germline, CDR1 is MGHRA, CDR2 YSYEKL. V shed 4 bases, J shed 2 bases, and the junction held 4 bases outside the gene matches. The CDR3 totals 16 residues. Here the CDR3 reads CASSPTDRAYNSPLHF. CDR3 bases: TGCGCCAGCAGCCCCACGGACAGGGCCTATAATTCACCCCTCCACTTT.

In its sample, this clonotype was seen a few times. V and J are TRBV2 and TRBJ2-1, with D possibly TRBD2 on 6 matching bases. The V and J ends lost 10 bases and 8 bases respectively, with 21 bases between them. This CDR3 spans 14 amino acids. The germline gives CDR1 SNHLY, CDR2 FYNNEI. CDR3 protein: CATLGGVVRDEQFF. The CDR3 region has the DNA TGTGCCACCCTCGGCGGGGTGGTCCGGGATGAGCAGTTCTTC.

The CDR3 region is CASSLNLAGEYIPIGNEQFF. DNA of the CDR3: TGTGCCAGCAGTTTAAATCTAGCGGGGGAGTATATCCCCATAGGCAATGAGCAGTTCTTC. The rearrangement uses TRBV28 and TRBJ2-1, with 10 bases matching TRBD2. The CDR3 length is 20 residues. CDR1 and CDR2 from the germline V gene are MDHEN and SYDVKM. V was clipped by 2 bases and J by 6 bases; unmatched bases: 19.

This clonotype was found many times. The chain uses TRBV10-3 and TRBJ2-3; tentative D call: TRBD2 (7 bases). Germline V gene sequence: CDR1 ENHRY, CDR2 SYGVKD. The CDR3 has 14 residues. The V end lost 4 bases, the J end lost 3 bases, and 11 bases lay between the germline ends. The CDR3 coding sequence is TGTGCCATCAGTGTTGGGGGGGCTACAGATACGCAGTATTTT. This codes for CAISVGGATDTQYF.

In its sample, this clonotype was seen many times. This sequence joins TRBV20-1 and TRBJ2-5, with 7 bases matching TRBD1. The CDR3 is made up of 13 amino acids. Per germline, CDR1 DFQATT and CDR2 SNEGSKA (reference sequence). V dropped 4 bases and J dropped 5; count of bases not matched to a gene: 7. CDR3: CSATTGVKETQYF. Written as DNA, the CDR3 is TGCAGTGCTACAACAGGGGTGAAGGAGACCCAGTACTTC.

This clonotype occurred many times. The V and J genes are TRBV20-1 and TRBJ2-2; unclear D gene. CDR3 size: 16 residues. The germline CDR1 and CDR2 sequences are DFQATT and SNEGSKA (reference sequence). The V end was cut by 3 bases, the J end by 1 base, with 15 bases between. CDR3 protein: CSASDLWTENTGELFF. CDR3 bases: TGCAGTGCTAGTGATTTGTGGACGGAGAACACCGGGGAGCTGTTTTTT.

This clonotype was observed many times. The chain couples TRBV27 to TRBJ1-2; D unresolved. V was pared by 2 bases and J by 4 bases, with 8 bases between. From germline, CDR1 is MNHEY and CDR2 SMNVEV (reference sequence). CDR3 size: 13 residues. CDR3 sequence reads: CASSLGEGYGYTF. The CDR3, as DNA: TGTGCCAGCAGTTTAGGGGAGGGCTATGGCTACACCTTC.

This clonotype is labeled as medium-sized (0.01 to 0.1%). The V call is TRBV2, the J call TRBJ2-7, with D perhaps TRBD1 (6 bases). CDR3 length: 13 amino acids. Germline V CDR1 and CDR2: SNHLY, FYNNEI. V lost 6 bases and J 1 base, leaving 10 bases between the germline ends. Here the CDR3 DNA reads TGTGCCAGCAGCGACAGGTTATCCTACGAGCAGTACTTC. Translating gives CASSDRLSYEQYF.

This clonotype was seen many times. The chain has TRBV5-1 and TRBJ1-2; 9 bases align to TRBD1. Germline assignment: CDR1 SGHRS and CDR2 YFSETQ. The CDR3 has 17 amino acids. V dropped 4 bases and J dropped 3; count of bases not matched to a gene: 13. This CDR3 is CASSTGPGTGYYYGYTF. The CDR3 coding sequence is TGCGCCAGCAGCACAGGTCCCGGGACAGGGTACTACTATGGCTACACCTTC.

This clonotype has at least ten counts. The chain employs TRBV6-1 and TRBJ2-5; 10 positions match TRBD2. The trim removed 6 bases at V and 0 bases at J, leaving 4 bases unmatched. The CDR3 is made up of 15 amino acids. The germline V gene has CDR1 MNHNS and CDR2 SASEGT. The CDR3 reads CASSFSGGNQETQYF. CDR3 coding DNA: TGTGCCAGCAGCTTTAGCGGGGGGAACCAAGAGACCCAGTACTTC.

This clonotype has a count of ten or more. The chain recombines TRBV20-1 with TRBJ1-2; TRBD1 agrees at 11 bases. V shed 5 bases, J shed 5 bases, and the junction held 4 bases outside the gene matches. CDR1 and CDR2 (germline): DFQATT, SNEGSKA (reference sequence). The CDR3 is 13 amino acids. The CDR3: CSAEGQGEYGYTF. DNA of the CDR3: TGCAGTGCTGAGGGACAGGGGGAGTATGGCTACACCTTC.

In its sample, this clonotype was seen many times. The CDR3 DNA sequence: TGTGCCACCGGACTCGCTCTCTACAATGAGCAGTTCTTC. This encodes CATGLALYNEQFF. The chain recombines TRBV6-1 with TRBJ2-1, with a possible D match to TRBD2 (5 bases). The length of the CDR3 is 13 residues. From germline, CDR1 is MNHNS and CDR2 SASEGT. V lost 10 bases to trimming and J lost 3 bases, with 13 bases between them.

This clonotype came up many times. The V call is TRBV5-4, the J call TRBJ2-1, with D maybe TRBD2 (6 bases). V was pared by 0 bases and J by 5 bases, with 18 bases between. The CDR3 covers 17 residues. Per germline, CDR1 SGHNT and CDR2 YYREEE (reference sequence). The CDR3 loop is CASSLVAGGMSDNEQFF. In DNA form, the CDR3 reads TGTGCCAGCAGCTTGGTAGCAGGAGGGATGAGCGACAATGAGCAGTTCTTC.

This clonotype was detected ten times or more. This chain uses TRBV5-4 with TRBJ2-7; possibly TRBD2 for D (5 bases). Germline V gives CDR1 SGHNT, CDR2 YYREEE (reference sequence). Deletions cut 4 bases from V and 2 bases from J, with 10 bases between. The CDR3 totals 13 residues. The CDR3 DNA sequence: TGTGCCAGCAGCCGCGGGTCGACCTACGAGCAGTACTTC. It translates to CASSRGSTYEQYF.

This clonotype was seen many times. This chain connects TRBV27 to TRBJ1-2, with a weak D call TRBD1 (6 bases). V lost 5 bases, J lost 4 bases, and 11 bases lay in between. The CDR3 covers 13 residues. Germline V gene sequence: CDR1 MNHEY, CDR2 SMNVEV (reference sequence). CDR3 protein: CASSPTGLYGYTF. CDR3 DNA: TGTGCCAGCAGTCCCACAGGGCTCTATGGCTACACCTTC.

There are many counts of this clonotype. CDR3 residues: CASSFDRGNSYNEQFF. The CDR3 bases are TGTGCCAGCAGTTTCGACCGGGGAAACTCCTACAATGAGCAGTTCTTC. The chain uses TRBV6-5 and TRBJ2-1; a possible D gene is TRBD2 (5 bases). In germline, CDR1 is MNHEY, CDR2 SVGAGI. The CDR3 spans 16 residues. The V end lost 4 bases, the J end lost 0 bases, and 13 bases lay between the germline ends.

Ten or more counts support this clonotype. CDR3 DNA sequence: TGTGCCAGCAGAACTAGCGGTAGCACAGATACGCAGTATTTT. Its protein product is CASRTSGSTDTQYF. V is TRBV12-3 or TRBV12-4 and J is TRBJ2-3; TRBD2 aligns across 8 bases. The CDR3 totals 14 residues. V dropped 6 bases and J dropped 0; count of bases not matched to a gene: 2.

Many counts were recorded for this clonotype. The chain is built from TRBV20-1 and TRBJ2-1; D remains ambiguous. The CDR3 is 11 amino acids. Germline assignment: CDR1 DFQATT and CDR2 SNEGSKA (reference sequence). V shed 6 bases and J shed 6 bases, with 9 bases lying between them. CDR3 nucleotide sequence: TGCAGTGCCCGACCCCCCAATGAGCAGTTCTTC. Translated, it gives CSARPPNEQFF.

This clonotype was observed many times. The V gene is TRBV20-1, the J gene TRBJ2-7; D perhaps matches TRBD2 (7 bases). The CDR3 sequence is 16 residues long. Germline V gives CDR1 DFQATT, CDR2 SNEGSKA (reference sequence). V was shortened by 2 bases and J by 2 bases, with 19 bases between the two germline ends. In DNA, the CDR3 is TGCAGTGCTAGATGGGAAGGGGGGGCACTACCCTACGAGCAGTACTTC. It encodes CSARWEGGALPYEQYF.

In its sample, this clonotype was seen many times. The chain joins TRBV7-9 to TRBJ2-3; D remains unclear. V was clipped by 5 bases and J by 5 bases, with 8 bases between them. The CDR3 loop spans 12 amino acids. CDR1 and CDR2 from the germline V gene are SEHNR and FQNEAQ (reference sequence). The CDR3 sequence is CASSPAGDTQYF. The CDR3 coding sequence is TGTGCCAGCAGCCCAGCCGGAGATACGCAGTATTTT.

This chain's CDR3 is CASAPGATYEQYF. CDR3 in DNA: TGCGCCAGCGCCCCAGGAGCTACCTACGAGCAGTACTTC. The chain employs TRBV10-2 and TRBJ2-7, with unresolved D. The length of the CDR3 is 13 residues. In germline, CDR1 is WSHSY, CDR2 SAAADI. V lost 8 bases, J lost 2 bases, and 13 bases lay in between.

This clonotype was observed at least ten times. V gene TRBV30 combines with J gene TRBJ2-7; D unresolved. From germline, CDR1 is GTSNPN and CDR2 SVGIG (reference sequence). This CDR3 contains 12 residues. V was trimmed by 2 bases and J by 2 bases, leaving 7 bases between them. This CDR3 reads CAWSQQTYEQYF. CDR3 sequence (DNA): TGTGCCTGGAGTCAACAGACCTACGAGCAGTACTTC.

This clonotype was recorded at least ten times. This chain connects TRBV7-6 to TRBJ2-5, with D tentatively TRBD1 or TRBD2 (6 bases each). This CDR3 region has 14 residues. The germline V gene has CDR1 SGHVS and CDR2 FNYEAQ. With 5 bases removed from V and 4 bases from J, the gap between germline ends came to 14 bases. Written as DNA, the CDR3 is TGTGCCAGCAGCCCGGGGGCAGTTGGAGAGACCCAGTACTTC. As protein: CASSPGAVGETQYF.

This clonotype was seen ten or more times. The chain uses TRBV5-1 and TRBJ1-1; tentatively, D is TRBD1 (5 bases). The CDR3 loop spans 13 amino acids. CDR1 SGHRS and CDR2 YFSETQ come from the germline V gene. V lost 1 base to trimming and J lost 7 bases, with 11 bases between them. The CDR3 nucleotides read TGCGCCAGCAGCTTGACTGACGGGGGTGAAGCTTTCTTT. It is translated as CASSLTDGGEAFF.

This clonotype occurred many times. The V and J genes are TRBV5-4 and TRBJ1-2; D call uncertain. Trimming took off 6 bases at V and 4 bases at J, with 16 bases between the two ends. CDR1 and CDR2 (germline): SGHNT, YYREEE (reference sequence). The CDR3 is 14 residues long. The DNA for the CDR3 is TGTGCCAGCACCATCTCCTGGGGAGGCTATGGCTACACCTTC. Protein sequence: CASTISWGGYGYTF. The complete variable domain, with remaining parts taken from reference TRBV5-4 and TRBJ1-2, reads ETGVTQSPTHLIKTRGQQVTLRCSSQSGHNTVSWYQQALGQGPQFIFQYYREEENGRGNFPPRFSGLQFPNYSSELNVNALELDDSALYLCASTISWGGYGYTFGSGTRLTVV.

This clonotype was seen at least ten times. The rearrangement uses TRBV20-1 and TRBJ1-4; 8 nucleotides match TRBD1. With 5 bases clipped from V and 6 bases from J, the junction kept 11 bases outside the gene matches. CDR1 and CDR2 (germline): DFQATT, SNEGSKA (reference sequence). The CDR3 covers 15 residues. This CDR3 reads CSAPHPRTGHEKLFF. In nucleotides, the CDR3 is TGCAGTGCTCCTCACCCCAGGACAGGGCATGAAAAACTGTTTTTT.

In its sample, this clonotype was seen many times. The V and J genes are TRBV4-1 and TRBJ1-5; TRBD1 is a possible D gene (6 bases). The V end lost 0 bases, the J end lost 7 bases, and 7 bases lay between the germline ends. This CDR3 spans 13 amino acids. Germline assignment: CDR1 MGHRA and CDR2 YSYEKL. The CDR3 region is CASSQDQGQPQHF. As DNA, the CDR3 is TGCGCCAGCAGCCAAGATCAGGGGCAGCCCCAGCATTTT.

This clonotype was seen many times. The J gene is TRBJ2-1, the V gene TRBV6-1, with 10 bases identical to TRBD1. The CDR3 covers 16 residues. J lost 10 bases, V lost 2 bases, and 11 bases had no gene match. The germline V gene has CDR1 MNHNS and CDR2 SASEGT. CDR3 bases: TGTGCCAGCAGTGAATGGACAGGGGGTCTTTATAGCGAGCAGTTCTTC. Translating it yields CASSEWTGGLYSEQFF.

In its sample, this clonotype is medium-sized (0.01 to 0.1%). The chain links TRBV7-2 to TRBJ1-1; 7 nucleotides agree with TRBD1. The CDR3 has 16 amino acids. The germline V gene has CDR1 SGHTA and CDR2 FQGNSA. V shed 4 bases and J 2 bases; nucleotides not matched to a gene: 10. The CDR3 spells CASSYPGQRENTEAFF. For the CDR3, the DNA is TGTGCCAGCAGCTACCCGGGACAGCGTGAAAACACTGAAGCTTTCTTT.

In this sample, this clonotype turned up many times. The genes are TRBV2 and TRBJ2-7, with D maybe TRBD1 (5 bases). CDR1 and CDR2 from the germline V gene are SNHLY and FYNNEI. The CDR3 has 12 residues. The V end lost 6 bases, the J end lost 2 bases, and 8 bases lay between the germline ends. The CDR3 nucleotides are TGTGCCAGCAGAACAGGTACCTACGAGCAGTACTTC. Its protein product is CASRTGTYEQYF.

By sample fraction, this clonotype is large. The gene calls are TRBV10-2 and TRBJ2-7; D unclear. With 2 bases removed from V and 6 bases from J, the gap between germline ends came to 2 bases. CDR3 length: 10 amino acids. Per germline, CDR1 WSHSY and CDR2 SAAADI. Here the CDR3 DNA reads TGCGCCAGCAGTGAGGGCGAGCAGTACTTC. Translated, it gives CASSEGEQYF.